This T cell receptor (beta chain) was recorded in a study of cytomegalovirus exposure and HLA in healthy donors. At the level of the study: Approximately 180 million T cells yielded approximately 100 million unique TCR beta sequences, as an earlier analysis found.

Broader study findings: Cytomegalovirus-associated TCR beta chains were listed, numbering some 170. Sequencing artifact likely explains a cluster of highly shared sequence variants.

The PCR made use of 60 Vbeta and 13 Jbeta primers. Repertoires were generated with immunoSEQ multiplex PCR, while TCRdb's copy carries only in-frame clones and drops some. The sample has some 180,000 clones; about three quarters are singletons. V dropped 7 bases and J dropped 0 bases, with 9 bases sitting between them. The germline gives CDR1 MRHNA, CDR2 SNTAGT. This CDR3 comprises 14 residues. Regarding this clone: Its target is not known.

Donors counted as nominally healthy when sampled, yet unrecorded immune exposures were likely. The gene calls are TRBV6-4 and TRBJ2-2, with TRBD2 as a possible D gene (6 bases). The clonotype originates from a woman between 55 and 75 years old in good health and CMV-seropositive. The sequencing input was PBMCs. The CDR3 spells CASMRGANTGELFF. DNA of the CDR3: TGTGCCAGCATGCGGGGAGCGAACACCGGGGAGCTGTTTTTT.